These 28 T cell receptor beta chains share one sample of origin, sequenced in a study of T cells in Graves' hyperthyroidism and ophthalmopathy. Template material for amplifying TCR beta CDR3 regions consisted of RNA transcripts. A set of HTBI primers served as the primers for a first-round RT-PCR of the TCR CDR3. Using its own MiXCR run on the multiplex PCR reads, TCRdb lists one record per CDR3 protein. The repertoire has around 97,000 distinct CDR3 sequences, 40% to 50% of them found once; the top ten carry about a quarter. The sample was blood. Receptor source: a man aged 40-49 years with Graves' hyperthyroidism.

This clonotype has at least ten counts. The chain recombines TRBV5-1 with TRBJ1-1, with TRBD1 as a possible D gene (5 bases). Trimming left V 4 bases short and J 4 bases short, with 20 bases between. Germline V CDR1 and CDR2: SGHRS, YFSETQ. The CDR3 covers 16 residues. The CDR3: CASSRALGQDITEAFF. The CDR3 nucleotides are TGCGCCAGCAGCCGGGCTTTAGGGCAGGACATCACTGAAGCTTTCTTT.

The chain couples TRBV7-2 to TRBJ1-1, with D unclear. Germline V gives CDR1 SGHTA, CDR2 FQGNSA. The CDR3 has 11 residues. Between the trimmed V and J ends, which lost 6 bases and 11 bases, there was a span of 13 bases. In nucleotides, the CDR3 is TGTGCCAGCAGTTTCAGGACCAGGGCTTTCTTT. Translation gives CASSFRTRAFF.

This CDR3 reads CATSRDWSGGANVLTF. In DNA, the CDR3 is TGTGCCACCAGCAGAGATTGGAGCGGGGGGGCCAACGTCCTGACTTTC. The rearrangement links TRBV15 to TRBJ2-6, with D maybe TRBD2 (6 bases). This CDR3 comprises 16 residues. Germline V gene lookup returns CDR1 LNHNV and CDR2 YYDKDF (reference sequence). V dropped 0 bases and J dropped 4 bases, with 10 bases sitting between them.

This chain connects TRBV30 to TRBJ2-5; D unclear. The CDR3 totals 12 residues. Germline CDR1 is GTSNPN and CDR2 is SVGIG (reference sequence). Trimming stripped 3 bases from V and 9 bases from J, with 14 bases between. CDR3 residues: CAWSHTSPPQYF. DNA for the CDR3: TGTGCCTGGAGCCACACGTCGCCGCCCCAGTACTTC.

This clonotype was picked up many times. The chain carries TRBV10-3 and TRBJ1-1; no clear D gene. In germline, CDR1 is ENHRY, CDR2 SYGVKD. V dropped 8 bases and J dropped 3 bases, with 10 bases sitting between them. This CDR3 has 12 amino acids. CDR3 in DNA: TGTGCCATCGCCACCTGGGACACTGAAGCTTTCTTT. Protein product: CAIATWDTEAFF.

The chain joins TRBV29-1 to TRBJ2-1, with 11 bases identical to TRBD2. The CDR3 is 13 amino acids. Per the germline V gene, CDR1 is SQVTM and CDR2 is ANQGSEA. CDR3 loop: CSPTSGGYNEQFF. CDR3 nucleotides: TGCAGTCCAACTAGCGGGGGATACAATGAGCAGTTCTTC.

This clonotype occurred many times. CDR3 sequence: CASSRYRGGGTEAFF. In nucleotides, the CDR3 is TGTGCCAGCAGCCGCTACAGGGGAGGTGGCACTGAAGCTTTCTTT. The V gene is TRBV16, the J gene TRBJ1-1; 7 bases are a match to TRBD1. V was pared by 4 bases and J by 4 bases, with 9 bases of the junction left unmatched. The CDR3 sequence is 15 residues long. CDR1 is KGHSY, CDR2 FQNENV, per germline. Based on the CDR3 plus reference TRBV16 and TRBJ1-1, the full variable domain is GEEVAQTPKHLVRGEGQKAKLYCAPIKGHSYVFWYQQVLKNEFKFLISFQNENVFDETGMPKERFSAKCLPNSPCSLEIQATKLEDSAVYFCASSRYRGGGTEAFFGQGTRLTVV.

This clonotype has a count of ten or more. The chain has TRBV11-2 and TRBJ2-1; possibly TRBD1 for D (6 bases). Trimming stripped 5 bases from V and 2 bases from J, with 7 bases between. From germline, CDR1 is SGHAT and CDR2 FQNNGV. The CDR3 totals 13 residues. For the CDR3, the DNA is TGTGCCAGCAGCAGGGGGACCTACAATGAGCAGTTCTTC. This codes for CASSRGTYNEQFF.

This clonotype was counted many times. This chain links TRBV12-3 or TRBV12-4 with TRBJ2-6; D might be TRBD2 (5 bases). Deletions cut 3 bases from V and 3 bases from J, with 12 bases between. The CDR3 runs to 16 residues. CDR3 residues: CASSFLSAYGANVLTF. DNA of the CDR3: TGTGCCAGCAGTTTTCTTAGCGCTTATGGGGCCAACGTCCTGACTTTC.

This clonotype was counted at least ten times. The rearrangement joins TRBV12-3 or TRBV12-4 to TRBJ1-4; D is ambiguous. Deletions cut 5 bases from V and 8 bases from J, with 15 bases between. This CDR3 spans 14 amino acids. The CDR3 spells CASSPSTGREKLFF. The CDR3 DNA reads TGTGCCAGCAGTCCATCGACCGGGAGAGAAAAACTGTTTTTT.

The CDR3 protein is CAISEVNEKLFF. The CDR3 DNA is TGTGCCATCAGTGAGGTTAATGAAAAACTGTTTTTT. The chain has TRBV10-3 and TRBJ1-4; D is ambiguous. The CDR3 consists of 12 residues. Germline V gene data show CDR1 as ENHRY and CDR2 as SYGVKD. Deletions cut 2 bases from V and 4 bases from J, with 2 bases between.

This clonotype was observed a few times. J is TRBJ1-5 and V is TRBV30; D uncertain. Germline CDR1 reads GTSNPN; CDR2 reads SVGIG (reference sequence). The CDR3 loop spans 13 amino acids. Trimming stripped 0 bases from V and 2 bases from J, with 5 bases between. The CDR3 DNA follows: TGTGCCTGGAGTGTACAAGGCAATCAGCCCCAGCATTTT. Its protein is CAWSVQGNQPQHF.

The chain recombines TRBV5-6 with TRBJ1-6, with D unresolved. Germline V gene sequence: CDR1 SGHDT, CDR2 YYEEEE. Trimming cost V 0 bases and J 0 bases, with 10 bases left between them. The CDR3 covers 17 residues. This CDR3 reads CASSLAYGGSYNSPLHF. CDR3 in DNA: TGTGCCAGCAGCTTGGCATACGGCGGCTCCTATAATTCACCCCTCCACTTT.

The chain combines TRBV15 with TRBJ2-6; no firm D call. V shed 3 bases and J shed 2 bases, with 8 bases lying between them. Germline V gene data show CDR1 as LNHNV and CDR2 as YYDKDF (reference sequence). The CDR3 runs to 15 residues. The CDR3 reads CATSSFQAGANVLTF. The DNA of the CDR3 is TGTGCCACCAGCAGCTTCCAGGCTGGGGCCAACGTCCTGACTTTC. Based on the CDR3 plus reference TRBV15 and TRBJ2-6, the full variable domain is DAMVIQNPRYQVTQFGKPVTLSCSQTLNHNVMYWYQQKSSQAPKLLFHYYDKDFNNEADTPDNFQSRRPNTSFCFLDIRSPGLGDTAMYLCATSSFQAGANVLTFGAGSRLTVL.

Ten or more counts support this clonotype. The chain links TRBV6-5 to TRBJ2-7; 9 nucleotides align to TRBD1. Germline CDR1 MNHEY, CDR2 SVGAGI. The V segment lost 6 bases and the J segment 2 bases; nucleotides outside the gene matches: 5. This CDR3 comprises 14 residues. DNA of the CDR3: TGTGCCAGCAGGGTAGACAGGGGGGCCTACGAGCAGTACTTC. This gives the protein CASRVDRGAYEQYF.

The table lists this clonotype with many counts. The V call is TRBV19, the J call TRBJ1-5; maybe TRBD1 (6 bases). This CDR3 comprises 15 residues. The V and J ends lost 3 bases and 0 bases respectively, with 9 bases between them. Germline CDR1 is LNHDA and CDR2 is SQIVND (reference sequence). CDR3 in amino acids: CASSITGLSNQPQHF. Here the CDR3 DNA reads TGTGCCAGTAGTATCACAGGGCTTAGCAATCAGCCCCAGCATTTT.

In its sample, this clonotype was seen many times. This chain links TRBV2 with TRBJ2-3; D unclear. This CDR3 is built from 18 residues. Germline V gene sequence: CDR1 SNHLY, CDR2 FYNNEI. V was cut by 8 bases and J by 0 bases, with 24 bases left in between. CDR3 in DNA: TGTGCCAGCCGGGTGGGTGTCTCTGGGGTGGCTAGCACAGATACGCAGTATTTT. Its protein product is CASRVGVSGVASTDTQYF. Full variable domain (remainder filled in from reference TRBV2 and TRBJ2-3): EPEVTQTPSHQVTQMGQEVILRCVPISNHLYFYWYRQILGQKVEFLVSFYNNEISEKSEIFDDQFSVERPDGSNFTLKIRSTKLEDSAMYFCASRVGVSGVASTDTQYFGPGTRLTVL.

This clonotype was seen only a few times. Just one base apart from a much larger clone, this may be a read error. The CDR3 does not end in the conserved phenylalanine or tryptophan, so this is likely a read error. The V call is TRBV5-1, the J call TRBJ1-1; D is unclear. CDR1 SGHRS and CDR2 YFSETQ come from the germline V gene. The CDR3 extends over 14 amino acids. The germline V and J ends were trimmed by 0 bases and 1 base, with 7 bases remaining between them. The CDR3 nucleotides read TGCGCCAGCAGCTTGGAACGGGGGAACACTGAAGCTTTCTCT. Protein product: CASSLERGNTEAFS.

Notes on this clonotype: One end of the junction is discordant with germline, which a read error may explain. The gene calls are TRBV27 and TRBJ1-5, with D possibly being TRBD1 (6 bases). The CDR3 has 16 amino acids. Germline CDR1 and CDR2: MNHEY and SMNVEV (reference sequence). CDR3: CASSSRGGHSSQPQHF. For the CDR3, the DNA is TGTGCCAGCAGCTCGAGGGGGGGGCATAGCAGTCAGCCCCAGCATTTT.

This clonotype was seen more than once but under ten times. V gene TRBV18 combines with J gene TRBJ1-1, with TRBD1 matching 7 bases. Germline V gene sequence: CDR1 KGHSH, CDR2 LQKENI. V gave up 1 base and J gave up 3 bases; unmatched junction bases: 5. The CDR3 has 15 residues. In DNA, the CDR3 is TGTGCCAGCTCACCACGTGGGACAGCCTACACTGAAGCTTTCTTT. This codes for CASSPRGTAYTEAFF. Combining the CDR3 with reference TRBV18 and TRBJ1-1 gives the whole variable domain NAGVMQNPRHLVRRRGQEARLRCSPMKGHSHVYWYRQLPEEGLKFMVYLQKENIIDESGMPKERFSAEFPKEGPSILRIQQVVRGDSAAYFCASSPRGTAYTEAFFGQGTRLTVV.

The genes are TRBV27 and TRBJ1-6, with D perhaps TRBD1 (6 bases). V was pared by 0 bases and J by 6 bases, with 9 bases between. CDR3 size: 15 residues. Germline V lookup: CDR1 MNHEY, CDR2 SMNVEV (reference sequence). The CDR3 spells CASSLSPGVNSPLHF. CDR3 coding DNA: TGTGCCAGCAGTTTATCGCCAGGGGTTAATTCACCCCTCCACTTT.

The chain uses TRBV5-6 and TRBJ2-1; D remains ambiguous. The V gene lost 5 bases and the J gene lost 12 bases, with 24 bases spanning the gap. CDR3 length: 15 amino acids. Germline CDR1 reads SGHDT; CDR2 reads YYEEEE. The CDR3 nucleotides read TGTGCCAGCAGTGAACCCCCCTCTTCTACAGATACGCAGTTCTTC. Translating it yields CASSEPPSSTDTQFF.

The gene calls are TRBV7-9 and TRBJ2-3; 11 bases align to TRBD2. The CDR3 has 16 amino acids. In germline, CDR1 is SEHNR, CDR2 FQNEAQ (reference sequence). The V segment lost 3 bases and the J segment 2 bases; nucleotides outside the gene matches: 4. CDR3: CASSLGLAENTDTQYF. DNA for the CDR3: TGTGCCAGCAGCTTGGGACTAGCGGAGAACACAGATACGCAGTATTTT. Filled out from reference TRBV7-9 and TRBJ2-3, the complete variable domain reads DTGVSQNPRHKITKRGQNVTFRCDPISEHNRLYWYRQTLGQGPEFLTYFQNEAQLEKSRLLSDRFSAERPKGSFSTLEIQRTEQGDSAMYLCASSLGLAENTDTQYFGPGTRLTVL.

This clonotype was detected many times. V and J are TRBV7-9 and TRBJ2-7, with 12 bases matching TRBD2. This CDR3 has 14 residues. Per the germline V gene, CDR1 is SEHNR and CDR2 is FQNEAQ (reference sequence). The ends lost 2 bases at V and 7 bases at J; junction bases unmatched: 3. The CDR3 sequence: CASSLPSGRGEQYF. In nucleotides, the CDR3 is TGTGCCAGCAGCTTACCTAGCGGGAGGGGTGAGCAGTACTTC.

The sample holds many counts of this clonotype. J is TRBJ2-2 and V is TRBV10-3; D may match TRBD1 or TRBD2 (6 bases each). The CDR3 spans 16 residues. Per germline, CDR1 ENHRY and CDR2 SYGVKD. V gave up 2 bases and J gave up 9 bases, with 19 bases separating them. The CDR3: CAISEPGLPTGRELFF. In nucleotides, the CDR3 is TGTGCCATCAGTGAGCCGGGACTCCCCACAGGGAGGGAGCTGTTTTTT.

Worth noting for this clonotype: A much larger clone lies one base from this, so it may be a read error. The chain uses TRBV4-2 and TRBJ1-2; D is ambiguous. CDR1 is LGHNA, CDR2 YNFKEQ, per germline. This CDR3 comprises 13 residues. CDR3 nucleotides: TGTGCCTGCAGCCAAGAGGAGGTCGGTGGCTACACCTTC. As protein: CACSQEEVGGYTF.

In its sample, this clonotype was seen a few times. The gene calls are TRBV5-6 and TRBJ2-4; D might be TRBD2 (5 bases). V gave up 2 bases and J gave up 4 bases, with 7 bases separating them. There are 13 residues in the CDR3. Germline V lookup: CDR1 SGHDT, CDR2 YYEEEE. The CDR3 region has the DNA TGTGCCAGCAGCTTCCCGGGAAAAAACATTCAGTACTTC. Protein product: CASSFPGKNIQYF.

This clonotype has at least ten counts. J is TRBJ1-2 and V is TRBV9; 8 bases are shared with TRBD1. Germline values: CDR1 SGDLS, CDR2 YYNGEE. The length of the CDR3 is 15 residues. V lost 4 bases, J lost 6 bases, and 11 bases stayed unmatched. The CDR3 DNA reads as TGTGCCAGCAGCTTTCGGACAGGGCCGGGGGATGGCTACACCTTC. This sequence encodes CASSFRTGPGDGYTF.